This is a list of T cell receptor beta chains from one sample in a study of T cell repertoires in cytomegalovirus infection. Each CDR3 protein gets one entry after TCRdb re-called the reads with MiXCR. The data contain nearly 550,000 distinct CDR3 sequences, 16% of them singletons. The sample comprised CD8+ T cells from PBMCs. The receptors shown here come from a human donor in good health (CMV status not recorded). Some clones in this sample may be carry-over from other donors' samples. CDR3s leave out the opening cysteine and the closing phenylalanine or tryptophan.

ASSTLTEGFGNTIY TRBV7-9
ATSDSQSSGANVLT TRBV24-1
ASSLDGVGRELF TRBV7-8
ASSETPSGGYT TRBV25-1
ASSYGLAGAGGQF TRBV7-6
ASSFARRSEKLF TRBV5-6
ASSLFKPGIRDRDNYGYT TRBV27
ASRGSQQGSRNYGYT TRBV5-6
ASSPWTVSEAF TRBV18
ASSLEFNTNYEQY TRBV7-2
ASSPWGRGNTEAF TRBV5-4
ASSQSEAGGRDTQY TRBV4-2
ASSYLNGYEKLF TRBV28
ASSQLTGPQH TRBV4-1
ASSSPLPTGPGNEQF TRBV7-8
ASSPLAAGVEAF TRBV12-3/TRBV12-4
AFGGGDRTDTQY TRBV2
ASSLTGSGYT TRBV5-1
ASSEFGSSSYNSPLH TRBV25-1
ASSLAPGRELTDTQY TRBV12-3/TRBV12-4
ASSQDLSGKTQY TRBV4-1
ASSSLRQGFAYEQY TRBV28
ASSRGQVDQPQH TRBV19
ASSPDSFGEKLF TRBV7-9
ASSQVVICYEQY TRBV7-9
ASSYNDRGWDGYT TRBV6-5
SAEGQGVQPQH TRBV20-1
ASSYNRGPNYGYT TRBV6-6
ASSQPGLAGSYNEQF TRBV4-2
ASSSGLGGYEQY TRBV27
ASTQAGSNQPQH TRBV5-6
ASSRLSGTGVYEQY TRBV7-9
ASSEGTPRKSGGANEQF TRBV6-1
ASSLNGQPSGSPLH TRBV7-3
ASSLSARGVEQY TRBV27
ASSRSGQGVHSPLH TRBV12-3/TRBV12-4
ASSVGDRNYEQY TRBV9
SVVIWGPSYEQY TRBV29-1
ATSNPGQGENYGYT TRBV15
SVEWGQTYEQY TRBV29-1
SARARQGTGDLF TRBV20-1
ASSPRGQGGPQPQH TRBV7-9
ASSSDRLYEQY TRBV11-2
ASAIGLAGETQC TRBV27
ATSGSYYNEQF TRBV27
ASSTTENTEAF TRBV12-3/TRBV12-4
ASSLAGAGLPQGGQY TRBV11-2
ASSPGTGVGYGYT TRBV5-1
AIKTGTYNEQF TRBV10-3
ASSLRRGKGPRDTEAF TRBV7-9
ASTPGTGETQY TRBV12-3/TRBV12-4
SASVQGAFGYT TRBV20-1
ATSPGLAGANEQF TRBV15
ASSQRTGPGFSYNEQF TRBV3-1
ASSSSAGDLSYEQY TRBV27
ASSQDWVRQGTVYEQF TRBV14
ASSPNGQNEQF TRBV27